The 8 T cell receptor beta chains reported below all come from one sample, sequenced in a study of cytomegalovirus exposure and HLA in healthy donors. A multiplex PCR was run with 60 Vbeta primers and 13 Jbeta primers. Here immunoSEQ multiplex PCR was the method, and the copy in TCRdb shows in-frame clones only, minus some. The data show 150,000 or so clones, 60% to 80% seen once. Sequencing used PBMCs. Receptor source: a man younger than 35 in good health and CMV-seropositive.

The chain links TRBV7-9 to TRBJ2-6; D perhaps matches TRBD1 (6 bases). The CDR3 is made up of 17 amino acids. V lost 4 bases to trimming and J lost 0 bases, with 13 bases between them. Germline V gene lookup returns CDR1 SEHNR and CDR2 FQNEAQ (reference sequence). DNA of the CDR3: TGTGCCAGCAGCTCTACAGGGACGAGCTCTGGGGCCAACGTCCTGACTTTC. Translating it yields CASSSTGTSSGANVLTF.

The V call is TRBV28, the J call TRBJ1-3, with TRBD1 identical over 7 bases. The length of the CDR3 is 18 residues. Germline assignment: CDR1 MDHEN and CDR2 SYDVKM. The junction had 16 bases not matched to a gene; V was cut back by 8 bases and J by 0 bases. The CDR3 sequence is CASLRDSLIRDSGNTIYF. As DNA, the CDR3 is TGTGCCAGCCTACGGGACAGCCTGATTCGGGACTCTGGAAACACCATATATTTT.

This clone has more than one count but fewer than ten. The V gene is TRBV28, the J gene TRBJ2-3; TRBD2 might be the D (6 bases). Germline CDR1 is MDHEN and CDR2 is SYDVKM. V was shortened by 3 bases and J by 1 base, with 8 bases between the two germline ends. CDR3 length equals 14 residues. The CDR3, as DNA: TGTGCCAGCAGTTTGGGACTCGGCACAGATACGCAGTATTTT. This codes for CASSLGLGTDTQYF. Full variable domain (outside the CDR3, taken from reference TRBV28 and TRBJ2-3): DVKVTQSSRYLVKRTGEKVFLECVQDMDHENMFWYRQDPGLGLRLIYFSYDVKMKEKGDIPEGYSVSREKKERFSLILESASTNQTSMYLCASSLGLGTDTQYFGPGTRLTVL.

The chain carries TRBV6-5 and TRBJ2-7; perhaps TRBD2 as D (5 bases). V was clipped by 6 bases and J by 7 bases, with 13 bases between them. The CDR3 spans 12 residues. Germline loops: CDR1 MNHEY, CDR2 SVGAGI. As DNA, the CDR3 is TGTGCCAGCAGCCCGGATTGGAGGGAGCAGTACTTC. Amino acid sequence: CASSPDWREQYF.

This chain joins TRBV19 and TRBJ1-2, with TRBD1 as a possible D gene (6 bases). The length of the CDR3 is 15 residues. V shed 10 bases and J shed 4 bases, with 22 bases lying between them. Germline CDR1 and CDR2: LNHDA and SQIVND (reference sequence). Here the CDR3 DNA reads TGTGCCACCTCAGGGGTATACCCGGAGAGCTATGGCTACACCTTC. As protein: CATSGVYPESYGYTF.

The chain is built from TRBV7-9 and TRBJ2-1, with D possibly matching TRBD2 (8 bases). The length of the CDR3 is 19 residues. The V end lost 4 bases, the J end lost 4 bases, and 26 bases lay between the germline ends. The germline V gene encodes CDR1 SEHNR and CDR2 FQNEAQ (reference sequence). CDR3 DNA sequence: TGTGCCAGCAGCTGGTCCCGGACAGGCCGGGAGGGCCCGTACAATGAGCAGTTCTTC. It is translated as CASSWSRTGREGPYNEQFF.

This chain links TRBV5-4 with TRBJ1-1, with D unresolved. The V end was cut by 1 base, the J end by 1 base, with 5 bases between. Germline-derived CDR1 and CDR2 are SGHNT and YYREEE (reference sequence). The CDR3 totals 13 residues. Written as DNA, the CDR3 is TGTGCCAGCAGCTTGACAGAGAACACTGAAGCTTTCTTT. Amino acids: CASSLTENTEAFF.

V usage is TRBV10-3 and J usage is TRBJ1-1, with TRBD1 matching 7 bases. V lost 3 bases to trimming and J lost 10 bases; unmatched junction nucleotides: 11. The V gene's germline CDR1 is ENHRY and CDR2 SYGVKD. The CDR3 is 14 amino acids. For the CDR3, the DNA is TGTGCCATCAGTGAAGGACAGGACCTCCTTGGAGCTTTCTTT. Amino acid sequence: CAISEGQDLLGAFF.